A single T cell receptor beta chain is shown here with its context. The antigen is not known. V was pared by 4 bases and J by 0 bases, with 7 bases of the junction left unmatched. Germline V gene lookup returns CDR1 MGHRA and CDR2 YSYEKL. The CDR3 runs 18 residues. This entry is derived from a study of shared clonotypes between healthy human individuals. At the level of the study: Three plates were used per donor for CD4 naive, three for CD4 memory, two for CD8 naive and one for CD8 memory. General study results and limits: The four-donor shared clonotypes exceeded non-shared clonotypes in generation probability, with non-shared ones scoring lower.

Deep-level assay runs were performed. Libraries were prepared by immunoSEQ multiplex PCR; TCRdb keeps only in-frame clonotypes and omits some of them. The sample contains around 550,000 clones, 85% to 95% of which appear only once. As defined, naive CD8 cells were CD45RO-negative and positively selected for CCR7, with terminally differentiated effector memory CD45RA+ cells excluded. Sequenced material: naive CD8+ T cells sorted from blood. The sequence derives from a woman aged 25 to 39 in good health. The chain uses TRBV4-1 and TRBJ2-4; 12 nucleotides agree with TRBD2. The CDR3 coding sequence is TGCGCCAGCAGCCCCCTAGGACTAGCGGGACTAGCCAAAAACATTCAGTACTTC. It is translated as CASSPLGLAGLAKNIQYF.